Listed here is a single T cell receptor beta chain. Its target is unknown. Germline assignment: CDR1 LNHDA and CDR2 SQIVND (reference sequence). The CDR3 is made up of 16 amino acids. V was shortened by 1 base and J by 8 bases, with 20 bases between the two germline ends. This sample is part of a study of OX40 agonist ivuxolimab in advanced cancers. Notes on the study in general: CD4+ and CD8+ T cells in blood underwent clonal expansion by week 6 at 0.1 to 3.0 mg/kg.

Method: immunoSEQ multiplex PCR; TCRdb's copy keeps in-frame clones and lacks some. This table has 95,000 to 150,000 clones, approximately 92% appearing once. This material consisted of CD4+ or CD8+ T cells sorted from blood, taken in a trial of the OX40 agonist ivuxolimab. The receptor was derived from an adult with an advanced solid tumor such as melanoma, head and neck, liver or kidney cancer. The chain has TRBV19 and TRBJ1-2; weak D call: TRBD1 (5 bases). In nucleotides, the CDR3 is TGTGCCAGTAGTATAGGAGGGGCATGGCGGCCGGGAGGCTACACCTTC. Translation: CASSIGGAWRPGGYTF.